These T cell receptor beta chains were read from a single sample in a study of neoadjuvant anti-PD-1 for oral cavity cancer. The table came from immunoSEQ multiplex PCR; TCRdb's copy has only in-frame clones and leaves some out. The top ten clones hold approximately 2.8% of a sample with around 67,000 clones, about nine tenths of them seen once. This sample comprised PBMCs, obtained after nivolumab (anti-PD-1) treatment. Receptors originate from a person between 40 and 85 years old with oral cavity squamous cell carcinoma. The conserved cysteine and the conserved F or W are not part of the CDR3 here. The order of the fields is J gene, V gene, CDR3 protein.

J gene: TRBJ2-3
V gene: TRBV2
CDR3 protein: ASIVGTQY

J gene: TRBJ1-2
V gene: TRBV6-1
CDR3 protein: ASSGPPGGADYGYT

J gene: TRBJ1-5
V gene: TRBV5-1
CDR3 protein: ASSLDGSNQPQH

J gene: TRBJ2-7
V gene: TRBV7-8
CDR3 protein: ASSLGLGYEQY

J gene: TRBJ2-1
V gene: TRBV6-1
CDR3 protein: ASSVVLAGGLNEQF

J gene: TRBJ2-3
V gene: TRBV4-1
CDR3 protein: ASGLAGGTDTQY

J gene: TRBJ2-5
V gene: TRBV5-1
CDR3 protein: ASSPGTSVQETQY

J gene: TRBJ1-5
V gene: TRBV6-5
CDR3 protein: ASSYIGVHQPQH

J gene: TRBJ2-4
V gene: TRBV6-5
CDR3 protein: ASSYGSGFIQY

J gene: TRBJ2-7
V gene: TRBV4-1
CDR3 protein: ASSQVTSDLAYEQY

J gene: TRBJ1-2
V gene: TRBV27
CDR3 protein: ASSSPTGGNYGYT

J gene: TRBJ1-2
V gene: TRBV6-6
CDR3 protein: ASRTGGSYGYT

J gene: TRBJ1-5
V gene: TRBV15
CDR3 protein: ATSRDRIRQPQH

J gene: TRBJ2-2
V gene: TRBV27
CDR3 protein: ASSFAGATTGELF

J gene: TRBJ1-5
V gene: TRBV7-6
CDR3 protein: ASSLDRNQPQH

J gene: TRBJ1-1
V gene: TRBV19
CDR3 protein: ASSRRQGGRTNTEAF

J gene: TRBJ2-3
V gene: TRBV6-1
CDR3 protein: ASSEEALAGGTDTQY

J gene: TRBJ2-7
V gene: TRBV25-1
CDR3 protein: ASSDAGTHLYEQY

J gene: TRBJ2-3
V gene: TRBV5-6
CDR3 protein: ASSRGGTLTDTQY

J gene: TRBJ2-7
V gene: TRBV5-4
CDR3 protein: ASSLDAYEQY

J gene: TRBJ2-3
V gene: TRBV5-5
CDR3 protein: ASSSGLAFSDTQY

J gene: TRBJ2-1
V gene: TRBV5-1
CDR3 protein: ASSSPGLRGWSSSYNEQF

J gene: TRBJ1-6
V gene: TRBV9
CDR3 protein: ASSVFGSPLH

J gene: TRBJ2-7
V gene: TRBV10-3
CDR3 protein: AISAGTTYEQY

J gene: TRBJ2-3
V gene: TRBV11-1
CDR3 protein: ASSLGTTDTQY

J gene: TRBJ1-1
V gene: TRBV7-8
CDR3 protein: ASTLKRGTYTEAF

J gene: TRBJ1-6
V gene: TRBV6-5
CDR3 protein: ASSLLGPLH

J gene: TRBJ2-7
V gene: TRBV20-1
CDR3 protein: SGRLGYEQY

J gene: TRBJ2-1
V gene: TRBV20-1
CDR3 protein: SASEGRQLF

J gene: TRBJ1-1
V gene: TRBV2
CDR3 protein: ASSLWGNTEAF

J gene: TRBJ1-1
V gene: TRBV9
CDR3 protein: ASSVDGGTEAF

J gene: TRBJ2-1
V gene: TRBV30
CDR3 protein: AWSYYNEQF

J gene: TRBJ2-7
V gene: TRBV28
CDR3 protein: ASSLEQGRVQY

J gene: TRBJ2-3
V gene: TRBV9
CDR3 protein: ASSLTEQNTQY

J gene: TRBJ1-3
V gene: TRBV11-2
CDR3 protein: ASSAGTGRSGNTIY

J gene: TRBJ2-1
V gene: TRBV5-1
CDR3 protein: ASSARTSGNYNEQF

J gene: TRBJ2-7
V gene: TRBV19
CDR3 protein: ASSIGGQGGSYEQY

J gene: TRBJ2-5
V gene: TRBV5-1
CDR3 protein: ASSLDAGGKTQY

J gene: TRBJ1-5
V gene: TRBV27
CDR3 protein: ASKTGKNQPQH

J gene: TRBJ1-1
V gene: TRBV7-9
CDR3 protein: ASSRGRLNTEAF

J gene: TRBJ1-2
V gene: TRBV5-6
CDR3 protein: ASRSDGLFGYT

J gene: TRBJ2-1
V gene: TRBV19
CDR3 protein: ASSTYNEQF

J gene: TRBJ1-5
V gene: TRBV10-1
CDR3 protein: ASSTGPREPQH

J gene: TRBJ1-2
V gene: TRBV4-1
CDR3 protein: ASSQDTWNREGYT

J gene: TRBJ2-7
V gene: TRBV5-1
CDR3 protein: ASSLEVAGVYEQY

J gene: TRBJ1-5
V gene: TRBV7-2
CDR3 protein: ASSLGSFYSNQPQH

J gene: TRBJ2-7
V gene: TRBV27
CDR3 protein: ASSSRDPSSYEQY

J gene: TRBJ2-1
V gene: TRBV6-5
CDR3 protein: ASSPRGGSYNEQF

J gene: TRBJ1-1
V gene: TRBV27
CDR3 protein: ASSLSGTTGFSEAF

J gene: TRBJ1-2
V gene: TRBV13
CDR3 protein: ASTGHGTGGDYGYT

J gene: TRBJ2-7
V gene: TRBV19
CDR3 protein: ASSGLTSGTTYEQY

J gene: TRBJ2-7
V gene: TRBV5-3
CDR3 protein: ARSLVRDREYEQY

J gene: TRBJ1-3
V gene: TRBV15
CDR3 protein: ATSRDRVSGNTIY

J gene: TRBJ1-2
V gene: TRBV7-9
CDR3 protein: ASSPGQHGYT

J gene: TRBJ2-1
V gene: TRBV4-1
CDR3 protein: ASSQLIGGTTYNEQF

J gene: TRBJ1-2
V gene: TRBV9
CDR3 protein: ASQTGGGYT